This T cell receptor (beta chain) comes out of a study of cytomegalovirus exposure and HLA in healthy donors (dated by TCRdb to the late 2010s). For context, the study as a whole: An earlier analysis of some 500 of the donors reported approximately 300 Gb of sequence data and some 120 million unique TCR beta sequences from 150 million to 200 million T cells. An early release covering about 600 HLA-typed donors comprised about 290 gigabases of sequencing data and roughly 85 million unique TCR sequences. Of the 300 to 400 genotyped donors, about 84% fell in the genetic ancestry cluster associated with self-reported Caucasian donors. The study was designed to test whether signatures of past pathogen exposure could be identified by cataloging public T cell receptors. The study profiled the T cell repertoires of 500 to 800 subjects by immunosequencing and related them to cytomegalovirus serostatus. Along with the roughly 700-subject first cohort, a separate validation cohort of around 120 different subjects was used. High-throughput TCR immunosequencing, statistical association of individual TCRs with disease status, and machine learning were combined to predict cytomegalovirus infection status. A later analysis re-analyzed previously published TCR beta repertoires from about 730 donors and added high-resolution HLA genotyping to study TCR occurrence patterns. The later analysis used no new phenotypic data to find candidate immune exposures, relying instead on TCR beta sequences and their occurrence across donors. An earlier analysis of around 540 of the donors applied high-throughput TCR beta sequencing to assess whether each TCR beta V gene segment acted as functional or pseudogenic. Donor age, sex, ethnicity and CMV serostatus were collected together with the repertoire data. In a later genetic analysis, genome-wide SNP genotypes for about 55% of the 666 donors were used, and that subset was treated as a discovery cohort. Every discovery cohort repertoire had been produced on one sequencing platform. HLA typing covered class I and class II loci at four-digit resolution. The number of donors typed differed by locus, with roughly 629-640 for A, B, C, DRB1 and DQB1, roughly 520 for DQA1, 600 to 610 for DPA1, and some 450 for DPB1. A handful of DR-DQ haplotypes were handled as single units for association and clustering because linkage in the cohort was strong. On average, around 200,000 unique TCR beta nucleotide sequences were sequenced per donor among a few hundred genotyped donors of the cohort, with around 19% of those sequences being non-productive.

The library was prepared using the immunoSEQ multiplex PCR assay. A mixture of 60 forward primers for TCR Vbeta segments and 13 reverse primers for TCR Jbeta segments was used in the multiplex PCR. The CDR3 region of rearranged TCR beta genes was amplified from genomic DNA with a multiplex PCR assay. On the Illumina HiSeq System, the amplified TCR beta libraries were sequenced as 87-base-pair reads. In the original analysis: In a later analysis, 80 million or so unique TCR beta chains were counted across the approximately 670 repertoires, and about 9.9 million of these chains were shared by at least two donors. Raw reads were error-corrected and collapsed into unique sequences with a nearest-neighbor algorithm that merged closely related sequences to remove PCR and sequencing errors. To assign V, D and J gene segments, CDR3 sequences were aligned to IMGT reference sequences. For a sequence to be retained, a match of at least six nucleotides to both a V gene segment and a J gene segment was required. Rearrangements were called productive when the CDR3 lacked stop codons and stayed in frame with V and J; all others were non-productive. CDR3 was defined by IMGT convention, running from the second conserved V-encoded cysteine to the conserved J-encoded phenylalanine. The earlier analysis of some 600 of the donors excluded sequences that lacked an unambiguous match to a single V gene segment. An earlier analysis of about 590 of the donors classified V segments as functional when productive rearrangements were above 56.7% and as segregating when the standard deviation between donors was above 5%. To diagnose cytomegalovirus status from the catalog of TCR beta chain sequences, a statistical classification framework was built. In a later analysis, V and J genes were assigned by comparing TCR nucleotide sequences against IMGT/GENE-DB human TR gene sequences. In a later analysis, CDR3 sequences and most-parsimonious VDJ recombination scenarios were assigned using the TCRdist pipeline. In a later analysis, every TCR beta chain was defined by the combination of its CDR3 amino acid sequence and its V-gene family, and reads without a unique V-gene family were dropped. In a later analysis, 500 to 700 highly shared, low-generation-probability nucleotide sequences were removed to address suspected cross-contamination and a sequencing artifact. In a later analysis, a clonal expansion index for each public chain was calculated from normalized within-repertoire ranks of inferred template counts. Generation probabilities in a later analysis came from a VDJ recombination model fitted to out-of-frame rearrangements, and those results were checked against IGoR. In a later analysis, hypergeometric tests were used to score TCR-TCR, TCR-HLA and TCR-CMV co-occurrence, with a repertoire-size bias correction applied to TCR pairs. In a later analysis, false discovery rates were estimated by permuting HLA or CMV assignments 20 times. In a later analysis, co-occurring TCRs were grouped using DBSCAN, and TCRdist sequence similarity was added for clustering within HLA-allele-positive subsets. Co-occurrence clustering excluded repertoires with fewer than 30,000 or more than 120,000 public chains, plus five with anomalous nucleotide sharing. TCRdb limited this immuneACCESS table to in-frame rearrangements with V and J called. A share of clones is missing; checked studies link under half to unresolved V genes, and the rest is unexplained. V and J calls plus clone size are reproduced from that table; the DNA served to infer D and trimming. Per the sample table, the count is around 210,000 clones. The ten top clones hold about 1% of the sample.

From the cysteine up to the phenylalanine, the CDR3 has a length of 16 residues. Just the 48-base CDR3 DNA is kept, in frame starting at base 1. Germline trimming: 0 bases from V, 5 bases from J; junction bases outside gene matches: 2. Per the germline V gene, MGHRA is the CDR1 and YSYEKL is the CDR2. General findings and caveats noted by the study authors: A later analysis found that HLA-associated TCR beta chains were more clonally expanded and had lower generation probabilities than equally common non-associated chains. An earlier analysis of approximately 570 of the donors showed that most TCR beta V segments appeared in productive rearrangements either about 90% or about 30% of the time, which broadly matched IMGT annotations. In a later analysis, most CMV-associated TCR beta chains were found to appear HLA-restricted, with HLA associations seemingly driven largely by CMV exposure. Because HLA typing was missing for some donors at each locus, association tests included only the typed subset. Several of the top co-occurrence clusters appeared to be linked to parvovirus B19, influenza, CMV and Epstein-Barr virus, according to a later analysis. The sequencing pipeline was judged likely to have produced a cluster of highly shared sequence variants as a technical artifact. Across donors, most TCR sequences were observed very rarely, whereas some public TCRs were present in many individuals. A further reported finding was that TCR beta sequences accurately predicted the HLA-A and HLA-B alleles for most subjects in the first cohort. The presence/absence analyses assumed that sequencing depth was roughly uniform across donors, and that assumption may not be true. Three of the identified cytomegalovirus-associated TCR beta chains were confirmed in vitro to be specific for cytomegalovirus antigens. Only TCR beta chains were sequenced in this cohort, and the absence of alpha or paired-chain data limited detectable features. In the study, approximately 150 TCR beta chains were listed as associated with cytomegalovirus. In a later analysis, 15,000 to 20,000 TCR beta sequences were associated with specific HLA alleles at a false discovery rate of 0.05. Assigning TCR associations to individual alleles was difficult when HLA alleles, especially DR and DQ, strongly co-occurred. Some IMGT-functional V segments, including TRBV6-2 and TRBV6-3, could not be told apart with the 87-base-pair reads, so those segments were excluded. Because counts were too low, roughly 18 rarely observed V segments, including chromosome 9 orphons, were left out of the earlier analysis of about 620 of the donors. Correlated functional status among segregating V segments might reflect linkage disequilibrium, but an unknown experimental factor could not be ruled out. An association between a missense DCLRE1C variant and V-gene and J-gene trimming of TCR beta chains was found in a later genetic analysis and replicated in an independent cohort. According to a later genetic analysis, donors in an Asian-associated ancestry cluster had fewer N-insertions in productive TCRs than the approximately 690-donor mean. According to the authors, the approach could potentially be generalized to other disease states and immunological phenotypes. The only immune exposure information available for the cohort was CMV serostatus. In a later analysis, TCR association rates were found to vary across HLA loci, with the most associated TCRs seen for DRB1 alleles and the fewest for HLA-C alleles. Cytomegalovirus status was reported to be diagnosed by the classifier with high specificity and sensitivity in both the original and validation cohorts.

About this clone itself: Its recognized antigen is unknown.

The cohort consisted of approximately 690 healthy bone marrow donors. At the time of sampling, all cohort members were nominally healthy, though unrecorded immune exposures were likely present. The donor was CMV seropositive and was included in the group of 250 to 300 seropositive cohort members. A peripheral blood sample was provided by each donor, and peripheral blood mononuclear cells were used for TCR beta sequencing. Genomic DNA was extracted from the blood cell samples with the Qiagen DNeasy Blood Extraction Kit. The sequenced material came from PBMCs. This chain is built from TRBV4-1 and TRBJ1-6; TRBD1 agrees with 9 junctional bases. This clonotype was sampled from a girl aged 2 to 9 in good health and CMV-seropositive. The CDR3 region reads CASSQEGTGHNSPLHF. The DNA reads as follows: TGCGCCAGCAGCCAAGAAGGGACAGGGCATAATTCACCCCTCCACTTT.